These T cell receptor beta chains were read from a single sample in a study of cytomegalovirus exposure and HLA in healthy donors. The assay was immunoSEQ multiplex PCR, and TCRdb's table has in-frame clones only and misses some. The repertoire consists of around 100,000 clones, with around 72% occurring once and the leading ten covering 13% to 15%. Sequencing was performed on PBMCs. The receptors were sampled from a male donor in good health and CMV-seropositive. Both conserved end residues are part of each CDR3. The D gene is left open where the match is weak. Clone size appears in some rows only: once, few, many, or a class for an expanded clone.

>TRBV5-1|.|TRBD1|15|TRBJ2-2
TGCGCCAGCAGTCCTCGGGACAGGGTGGCCGGGGAGCTGTTTTTT
CASSPRDRVAGELFF
>TRBV6-5|few|TRBD1|15|TRBJ1-1
TGTGCCAGCAACGGACAGGTTGGGGTGAGCACTGAAGCTTTCTTT
CASNGQVGVSTEAFF
>TRBV11-2|.|.|14|TRBJ2-6
TGTGCCAGCAGCATTTCCGTGGGGGCCAACGTCCTGACTTTC
CASSISVGANVLTF
>TRBV20-1|few|.|11|TRBJ2-1
TGCAGTGCTACACAGGTCTGGGAGCAGTTCTTC
CSATQVWEQFF
>TRBV7-8|.|.|16|TRBJ1-2
TGTGCCAGCAGCCGAGAGACAGGATTAACCTTCTATGGCTACACCTTC
CASSRETGLTFYGYTF
>TRBV4-3|few|.|13|TRBJ1-2
TGCGCCAGCAGCCAAGACAGGGACTATGGCTACACCTTC
CASSQDRDYGYTF
>TRBV7-9|.|TRBD1|14|TRBJ1-4
TGTGCCAGCACTGCACAGGGGGCGCGCGAAAAACTGTTTTTT
CASTAQGAREKLFF
>TRBV19|.|TRBD1|14|TRBJ1-2
TGTGCCAGCAGAAGACAGGGTTCTGACTATGGCTACACCTTC
CASRRQGSDYGYTF
>TRBV6-6|.|TRBD2|16|TRBJ2-4
TGTGCCAGCGGGACTAGCGGGGGGGCAAATGAAAACATTCAGTACTTC
CASGTSGGANENIQYF
>TRBV6-1|.|TRBD2|15|TRBJ2-3
TGTGCCAGCAGGGTCGGGGGGGGCTCAACAGATACGCAGTATTTT
CASRVGGGSTDTQYF
>TRBV10-3|.|TRBD2|15|TRBJ2-1
TGTGCCATCAAGGGTAGCGGGGATTCCTACAATGAGCAGTTCTTC
CAIKGSGDSYNEQFF
>TRBV15|.|TRBD1|17|TRBJ2-4
TGTGCCACCAGCAGAGACGGGACAGTCCTGGCCAAAAACATTCAGTACTTC
CATSRDGTVLAKNIQYF
>TRBV7-8|.|.|16|TRBJ2-1
TGTGCCAGCAGCTCGCCCTCCGACAGGCAGACGAATGAGCAGTTCTTC
CASSSPSDRQTNEQFF
>TRBV6-1|.|.|15|TRBJ1-5
TGTGCCAGCACCTTACCCTTCTATAGCAATCAGCCCCAGCATTTT
CASTLPFYSNQPQHF
>TRBV4-1|few|.|16|TRBJ1-4
TGCGCCAGCAGCCAAGTAGGGACAATAAATTATGAAAAACTGTTTTTT
CASSQVGTINYEKLFF
>TRBV10-2|few|TRBD1|14|TRBJ1-4
TGCGCCAGCAGTGTGCAGGGGGCGGTTGAAAAACTGTTTTTT
CASSVQGAVEKLFF
>TRBV29-1|.|TRBD1|14|TRBJ1-2
TGCAGCGTTGACCCGACAGGGCCGTTATATGGCTACACCTTC
CSVDPTGPLYGYTF
>TRBV19|.|.|15|TRBJ1-1
TGTGCCAGTAGTTATCGAGGCAGGGCAGGAACTGAAGCTTTCTTT
CASSYRGRAGTEAFF
>TRBV7-9|.|.|15|TRBJ1-4
TGTGCCAGCAGCTTGGGGGACATTCCTAATGAAAAACTGTTTTTT
CASSLGDIPNEKLFF
>TRBV18|.|.|13|TRBJ2-5
TGTGCCAGCCAGGGCCGGGGGAAGGAGACCCAGTACTTC
CASQGRGKETQYF
>TRBV6-6|.|.|16|TRBJ1-3
TGTGCCAGCAGTTACGGGGCGGGGGGCAGTGGAAACACCATATATTTT
CASSYGAGGSGNTIYF
>TRBV5-5|few|.|15|TRBJ1-2
TGTGCCAGCAGTTCATCGGCACGTCGGGGCTATGGCTACACCTTC
CASSSSARRGYGYTF
>TRBV4-1|.|TRBD2|16|TRBJ2-7
TGCGCCAGCAGCCAAGCGAATAGCGGGGGCTCCTACGAGCAGTACTTC
CASSQANSGGSYEQYF
>TRBV11-2|.|.|13|TRBJ2-5
TGTGCCAGCAGCTCGGACCAGGGGGAGACCCAGTACTTC
CASSSDQGETQYF
>TRBV5-1|few|.|15|TRBJ2-3
TGCGCCAGCAGCTTGGGGAGAGCGGAGACAGATACGCAGTATTTT
CASSLGRAETDTQYF
>TRBV12-5|.|TRBD1|15|TRBJ1-2
TGTGCTAGTGGTTTAGGGGACAGAGCTAACTATGGCTACACCTTC
CASGLGDRANYGYTF
>TRBV15|.|.|15|TRBJ2-2
TGTGCCACCAAGACCCCTACTAAGAACACCGGGGAGCTGTTTTTT
CATKTPTKNTGELFF
>TRBV9|.|TRBD2|15|TRBJ2-5
TGTGCCAGCAGCGTATCCGCGGGGGATCAAGAGACCCAGTACTTC
CASSVSAGDQETQYF
>TRBV18|once|.|15|TRBJ2-5
TGTGCCAGCTCACCTACTCGGACAGACGAAGAGACCCAGTACTTC
CASSPTRTDEETQYF
>TRBV10-2|.|.|20|TRBJ1-3
TGCGCCAGCAGTGAGTTTCAGACACTCGACCCCTTACTCTCTGGAAACACCATATATTTT
CASSEFQTLDPLLSGNTIYF
>TRBV5-1|once|.|14|TRBJ2-7
TGCGCCAGCAAAGGGGACATAGGCTCCTACGAGCAGTACTTC
CASKGDIGSYEQYF
>TRBV7-9|.|TRBD1|17|TRBJ2-7
TGTGCCAGCAGCCATAGTGGACAGGTCTATAAGGGAATGAGGCAGTACTTC
CASSHSGQVYKGMRQYF
>TRBV28|.|.|14|TRBJ2-7
TGTGCCAGCAGTCTCCAGGGGAGCTCCTACGAGCAGTACTTC
CASSLQGSSYEQYF
>TRBV11-3|.|TRBD1|15|TRBJ2-7
TGTGCCAGCAGCTTGTCACAGGGGACCGCCTACGAGCAGTACTTC
CASSLSQGTAYEQYF
>TRBV9|.|.|13|TRBJ1-1
TGTGCCAGCAGCGTAGATCAGGGGCGCGAGGCTTTCTTT
CASSVDQGREAFF
>TRBV7-9|.|TRBD1|15|TRBJ2-2
TGTGCCAGCAGCATGGGACAGGGGGCGGCTGGGGAGCTGTTTTTT
CASSMGQGAAGELFF
>TRBV5-1|few|TRBD2|17|TRBJ2-7
TGCGCCAGCAGCCAACAAGGCGGTAGCGGGGGGGCCCACGAGCAGTACTTC
CASSQQGGSGGAHEQYF
>TRBV5-8|.|.|15|TRBJ2-1
TGTGCCAGCAGCTGGGATCTTACGGGGGGCGGTGAGCAGTTCTTC
CASSWDLTGGGEQFF
>TRBV2|.|TRBD1|15|TRBJ1-6
TGTGCCAGCAGCCCAAACCGGGACAGTAGGACCCCCCTCCACTTT
CASSPNRDSRTPLHF
>TRBV6-1|once|TRBD1|15|TRBJ1-4
TGTGCCAGCAGTGATCTGGGACAGGGATACGAAAAACTGTTTTTT
CASSDLGQGYEKLFF
>TRBV5-6|few|.|15|TRBJ1-1
TGTGCCAGCAGCTGGGAACAGGGAGCGAACACTGAAGCTTTCTTT
CASSWEQGANTEAFF
>TRBV28|.|TRBD1|13|TRBJ1-1
TGTGCCAGCAGAGACACAGGGGTTCCTGAAGCTTTCTTT
CASRDTGVPEAFF
>TRBV6-5|.|.|10|TRBJ2-1
TGTGCCATCATGTACAATGAGCAGTTCTTC
CAIMYNEQFF
>TRBV19|.|.|15|TRBJ1-1
TGTGCCAGTACCCCCCTAGGGGCAAGGAACACTGAAGCTTTCTTT
CASTPLGARNTEAFF
>TRBV5-1|.|TRBD2|17|TRBJ2-2
TGCGCCAGCAGCTTGACGCCTGGCGGGGGGGCCATTGGGGAGCTGTTTTTT
CASSLTPGGGAIGELFF
>TRBV11-3|.|TRBD1|17|TRBJ1-4
TGTGCCAGCAGCTTAGAGGGACAGGGAGCAACTAATGAAAAACTGTTTTTT
CASSLEGQGATNEKLFF
>TRBV7-2|.|.|19|TRBJ2-3
TGTGCCAGCAGCCCCAGAGGCAGGGGCCGACTAGCCCGAGCAGATACGCAGTATTTT
CASSPRGRGRLARADTQYF
>TRBV5-6|few|.|13|TRBJ1-1
TGTGCCAGCAGCTTGGAGCTGAACACTGAAGCTTTCTTT
CASSLELNTEAFF
>TRBV19|few|.|17|TRBJ1-2
TGTGCCAGTAGCCGTGATGGGGACAACCGAAATAACTATGGCTACACCTTC
CASSRDGDNRNNYGYTF
>TRBV5-4|few|.|14|TRBJ1-6
TGTGCCAGCAGCTTGGATTGGGGGGATTCACCCCTCCACTTT
CASSLDWGDSPLHF
>TRBV4-1|.|TRBD2|17|TRBJ2-2
TGCGCCAGCAGCCGGGGGAGCGGGGGGGCCTGGACCGGGGAGCTGTTTTTT
CASSRGSGGAWTGELFF
>TRBV4-1|few|.|14|TRBJ1-6
TGCGCCAGCAGCCAAGTCAGCGGGAATTCACCCCTCCACTTT
CASSQVSGNSPLHF
>TRBV14|.|.|15|TRBJ1-2
TGTGCCAGCAGCCAAGATTTCGGGGGAATCATCGGCTACACCTTC
CASSQDFGGIIGYTF
>TRBV4-1|.|TRBD1|15|TRBJ1-2
TGCGCCAGCAGCAAAGTAACAGGGGGTGCGGATGGCTACACCTTC
CASSKVTGGADGYTF
>TRBV4-1|few|TRBD2|15|TRBJ2-3
TGCGCCAGCAGAGGCACAGCGGGAAGCACAGATACGCAGTATTTT
CASRGTAGSTDTQYF